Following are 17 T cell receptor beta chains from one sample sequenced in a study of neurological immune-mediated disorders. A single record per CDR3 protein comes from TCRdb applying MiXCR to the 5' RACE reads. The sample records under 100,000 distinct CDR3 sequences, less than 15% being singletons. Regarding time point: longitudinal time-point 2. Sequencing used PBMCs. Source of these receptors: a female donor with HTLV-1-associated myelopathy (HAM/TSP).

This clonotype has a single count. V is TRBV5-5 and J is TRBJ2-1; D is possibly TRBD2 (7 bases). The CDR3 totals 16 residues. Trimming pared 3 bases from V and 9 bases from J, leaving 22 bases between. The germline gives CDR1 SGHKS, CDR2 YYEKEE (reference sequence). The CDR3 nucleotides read TGTGCCAGCAGCTACGGAGGGGGGGGCAAAGTGGGTGAGCAGTTCTTC. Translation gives CASSYGGGGKVGEQFF.

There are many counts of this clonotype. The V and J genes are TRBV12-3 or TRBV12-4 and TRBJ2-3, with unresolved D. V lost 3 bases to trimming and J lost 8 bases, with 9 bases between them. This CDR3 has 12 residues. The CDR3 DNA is TGTGCCAGCAGTTTTTACACCGGTACGCAGTATTTT. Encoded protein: CASSFYTGTQYF.

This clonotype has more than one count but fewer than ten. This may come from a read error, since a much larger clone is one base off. CDR3 DNA sequence: TGCAGTGCTAGAGGGCAGTGGGTTCACACCGGGGAGCTGTTTTTT. Its protein is CSARGQWVHTGELFF. The rearrangement uses TRBV20-1 and TRBJ2-2; no clear D. From germline, CDR1 is DFQATT and CDR2 SNEGSKA (reference sequence). CDR3 size: 15 residues. The V end was cut by 1 base, the J end by 3 bases, with 12 bases between.

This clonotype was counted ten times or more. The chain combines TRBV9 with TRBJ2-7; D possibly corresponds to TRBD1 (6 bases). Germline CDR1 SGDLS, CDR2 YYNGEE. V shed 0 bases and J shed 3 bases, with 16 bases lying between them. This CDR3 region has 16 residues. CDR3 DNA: TGTGCCAGCAGCGTAGGTCCCGGGACAACCAGCTACGAGCAGTACTTC. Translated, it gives CASSVGPGTTSYEQYF.

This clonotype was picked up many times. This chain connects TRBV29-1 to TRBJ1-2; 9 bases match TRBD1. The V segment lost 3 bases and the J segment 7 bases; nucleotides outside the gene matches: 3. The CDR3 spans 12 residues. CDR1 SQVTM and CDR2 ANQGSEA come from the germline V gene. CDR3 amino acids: CSVETGGGGYTF. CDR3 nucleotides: TGCAGCGTTGAGACAGGGGGAGGTGGCTACACCTTC.

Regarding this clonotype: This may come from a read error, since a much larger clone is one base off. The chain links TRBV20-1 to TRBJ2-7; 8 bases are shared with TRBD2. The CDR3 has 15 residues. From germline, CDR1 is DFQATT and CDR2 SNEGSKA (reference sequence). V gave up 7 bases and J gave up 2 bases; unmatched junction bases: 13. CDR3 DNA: TGCAGTGTCGATCGGAGCGGGGGAGCGACCTACGAGCAGTACTTC. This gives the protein CSVDRSGGATYEQYF.

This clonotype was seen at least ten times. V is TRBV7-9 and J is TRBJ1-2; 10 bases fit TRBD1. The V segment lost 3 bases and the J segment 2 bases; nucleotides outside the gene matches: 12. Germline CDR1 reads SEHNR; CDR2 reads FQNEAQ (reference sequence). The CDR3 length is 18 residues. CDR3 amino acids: CASSFTLGDRGQNYGYTF. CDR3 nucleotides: TGTGCCAGCAGCTTTACGCTGGGTGACAGGGGGCAAAACTATGGCTACACCTTC.

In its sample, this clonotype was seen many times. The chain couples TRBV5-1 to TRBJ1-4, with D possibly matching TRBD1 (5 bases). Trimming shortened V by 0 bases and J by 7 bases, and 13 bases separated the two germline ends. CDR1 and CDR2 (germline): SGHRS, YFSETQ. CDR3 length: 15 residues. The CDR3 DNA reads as TGCGCCAGCAGCTTGGCCGGCAGGGACGGTGAAAAACTGTTTTTT. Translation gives CASSLAGRDGEKLFF.

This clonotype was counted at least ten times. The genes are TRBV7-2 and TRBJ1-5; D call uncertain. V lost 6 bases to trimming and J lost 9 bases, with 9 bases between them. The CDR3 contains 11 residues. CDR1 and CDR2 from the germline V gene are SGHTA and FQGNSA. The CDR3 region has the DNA TGTGCCAGCAGTTCCGTCGGGCCCCAGCATTTT. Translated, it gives CASSSVGPQHF.

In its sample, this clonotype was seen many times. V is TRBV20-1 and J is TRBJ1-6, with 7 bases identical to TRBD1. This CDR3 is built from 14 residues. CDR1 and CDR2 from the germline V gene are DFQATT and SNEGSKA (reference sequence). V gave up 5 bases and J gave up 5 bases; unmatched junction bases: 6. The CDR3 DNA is TGCAGTGCTCGTAAGGGGGCGGATAATTCACCCCTCCACTTT. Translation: CSARKGADNSPLHF.

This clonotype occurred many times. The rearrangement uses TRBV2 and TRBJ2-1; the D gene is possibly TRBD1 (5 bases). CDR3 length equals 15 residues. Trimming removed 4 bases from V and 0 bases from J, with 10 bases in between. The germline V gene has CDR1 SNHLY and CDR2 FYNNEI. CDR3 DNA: TGTGCCAGCAGTGGGGGCATCCGCTCCTACAATGAGCAGTTCTTC. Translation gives CASSGGIRSYNEQFF.

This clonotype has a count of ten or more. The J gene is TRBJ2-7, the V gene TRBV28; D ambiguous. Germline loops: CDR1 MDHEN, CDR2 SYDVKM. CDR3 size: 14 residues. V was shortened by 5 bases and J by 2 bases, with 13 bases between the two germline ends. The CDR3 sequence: CASSLELYPYEQYF. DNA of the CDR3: TGTGCCAGCAGTCTCGAGCTGTATCCCTACGAGCAGTACTTC.

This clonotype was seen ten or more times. The DNA of the CDR3 is TGTGCCAGCAGCACTCCGCGGGGACAGGGAGAAGATACGCAGTATTTT. Residues: CASSTPRGQGEDTQYF. The gene calls are TRBV7-2 and TRBJ2-3; TRBD1 aligns across 9 bases. Trimming cost V 5 bases and J 5 bases; bases outside gene matches: 11. Germline V CDR1 and CDR2: SGHTA, FQGNSA. This CDR3 region has 16 residues.

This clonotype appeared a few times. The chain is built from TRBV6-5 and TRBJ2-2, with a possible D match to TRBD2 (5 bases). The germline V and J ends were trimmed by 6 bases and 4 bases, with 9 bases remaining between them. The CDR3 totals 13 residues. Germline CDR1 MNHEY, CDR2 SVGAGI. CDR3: CASRRAFTGELFF. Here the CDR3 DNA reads TGTGCCAGCAGGCGGGCCTTCACCGGGGAGCTGTTTTTT.

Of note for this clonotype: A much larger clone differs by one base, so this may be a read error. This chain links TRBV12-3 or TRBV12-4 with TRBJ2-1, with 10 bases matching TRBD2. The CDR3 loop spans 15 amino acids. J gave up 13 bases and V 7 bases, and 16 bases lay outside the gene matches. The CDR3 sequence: CASTTLAGAHSDQFF. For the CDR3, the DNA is TGTGCCAGCACCACCCTAGCGGGGGCCCACTCGGACCAGTTCTTC.

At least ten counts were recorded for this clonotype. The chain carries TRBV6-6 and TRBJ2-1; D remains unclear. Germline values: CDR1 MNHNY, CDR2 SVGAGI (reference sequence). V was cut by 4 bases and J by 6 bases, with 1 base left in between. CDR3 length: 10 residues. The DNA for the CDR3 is TGTGCCAGCAGTTTCAATGAGCAGTTCTTC. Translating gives CASSFNEQFF.

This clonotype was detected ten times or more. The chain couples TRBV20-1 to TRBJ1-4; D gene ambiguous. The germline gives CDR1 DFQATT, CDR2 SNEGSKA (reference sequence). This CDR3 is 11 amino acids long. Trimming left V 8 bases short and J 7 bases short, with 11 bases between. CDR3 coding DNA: TGCAGTCCCCAAGAGGGTGAAAAACTGTTTTTT. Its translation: CSPQEGEKLFF.